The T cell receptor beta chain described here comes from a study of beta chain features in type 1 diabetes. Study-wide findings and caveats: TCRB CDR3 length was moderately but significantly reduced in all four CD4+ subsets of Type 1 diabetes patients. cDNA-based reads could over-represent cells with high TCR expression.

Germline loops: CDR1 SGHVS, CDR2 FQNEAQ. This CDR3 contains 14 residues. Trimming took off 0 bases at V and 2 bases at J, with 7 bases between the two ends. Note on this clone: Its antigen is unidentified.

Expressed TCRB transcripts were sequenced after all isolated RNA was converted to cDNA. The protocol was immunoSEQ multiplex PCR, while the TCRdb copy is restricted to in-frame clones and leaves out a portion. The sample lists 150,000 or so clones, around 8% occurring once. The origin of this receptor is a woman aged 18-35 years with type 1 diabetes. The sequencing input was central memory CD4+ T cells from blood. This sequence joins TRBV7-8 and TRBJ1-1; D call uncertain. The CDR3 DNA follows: TGTGCCAGCAGCTTAGCCGCGTCCAACACTGAAGCTTTCTTT. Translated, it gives CASSLAASNTEAFF.